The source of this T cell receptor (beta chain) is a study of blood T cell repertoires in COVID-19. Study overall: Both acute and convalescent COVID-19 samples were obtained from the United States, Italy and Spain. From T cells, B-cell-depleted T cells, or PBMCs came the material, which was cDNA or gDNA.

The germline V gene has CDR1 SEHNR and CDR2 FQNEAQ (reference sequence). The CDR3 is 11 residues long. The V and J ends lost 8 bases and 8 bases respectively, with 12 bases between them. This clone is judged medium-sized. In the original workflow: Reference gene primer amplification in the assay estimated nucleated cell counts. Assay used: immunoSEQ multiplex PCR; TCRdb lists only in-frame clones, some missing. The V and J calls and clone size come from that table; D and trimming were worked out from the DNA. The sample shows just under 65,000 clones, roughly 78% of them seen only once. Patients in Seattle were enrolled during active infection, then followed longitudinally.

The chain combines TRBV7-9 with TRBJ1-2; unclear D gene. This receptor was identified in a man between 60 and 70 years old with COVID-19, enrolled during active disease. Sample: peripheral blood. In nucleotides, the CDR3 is TGTGCCAGCGAGCTTTCGGTCGGCTACACCTTC. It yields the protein CASELSVGYTF.